This paragraph covers one TCR beta chain sequence. Its antigen is unknown. This sequence may be a read error, since a much larger clone differs from it by one base. The TCR beta CDR3 regions underwent amplification using RNA transcripts as the source. Carried out on the TCR CDR3, a first-round RT-PCR used the HTBI primer set. TCRdb independently ran MiXCR on the multiplex PCR reads; one entry per CDR3 protein. The sample lists around 400,000 distinct CDR3 sequences; 15% to 19% were seen once. These data are taken from a study of T cells in Graves' hyperthyroidism and ophthalmopathy. Study-wide context: The blood sample was taken at first diagnosis, before treatment began.

Overall study results and limits: Appearing also in blood were most of the thyroid clonotypes expanded above 0.001.

The CDR3 runs to 15 residues. The germline V gene encodes CDR1 SGHRS and CDR2 YFSETQ. The clonotype originates from a woman younger than 35 with Graves' hyperthyroidism that later progressed to Graves' ophthalmopathy. Sequences were obtained from blood. The chain combines TRBV5-1 with TRBJ2-3, with D tentatively TRBD2 (5 bases). The CDR3 DNA is TGCACCAGCAGCCCGGAACGGGGTAGCACAGATACGCAGTATTTT. Translation gives CTSSPERGSTDTQYF.